These 12 T cell receptor beta chains came from one sample sequenced in a study of spatial heterogeneity in lung cancer. The time point here: sample taken at primary tumor resection. These receptors have no identified antigens. Study-level findings and limits: In tumors, expanded intratumoral alpha and beta TCR counts tracked mutation counts.

From the 5' RACE reads, TCRdb called clonotypes with MiXCR, one entry per CDR3 protein. This table holds 9,000 to 10,000 distinct CDR3 sequences, around 15% found once. The sequenced sample was lung tumor tissue, obtained at surgery. These receptors were obtained from a male donor with early-stage non-small cell lung cancer.

This clonotype has just a few counts. Because the library targeted alpha chains, this beta chain is an off-target read whose size means little. The CDR3 DNA is TGTGCTAGTGGTTTGTCTCCCCGGACTAGCGGGGCCATAGCCAAAAACATTCAGTACTTC. Translating gives CASGLSPRTSGAIAKNIQYF. The chain employs TRBV12-5 and TRBJ2-4, with 12 bases fitting TRBD2. This CDR3 is 20 amino acids long. Germline-derived CDR1 and CDR2 are LGHNT and FRNRAP. V lost 2 bases, J lost 0 bases, and 11 bases stayed unmatched.

In this sample, this clonotype turned up many times. Found in a library prepared for alpha chains, this beta chain is an off-target read, and its abundance has little meaning. The rearrangement joins TRBV20-1 to TRBJ2-5, with D uncertain. The CDR3 runs 11 residues. CDR1 and CDR2 (germline): DFQATT, SNEGSKA (reference sequence). Trimming stripped 0 bases from V and 5 bases from J, with 4 bases between. The CDR3 DNA is TGCAGTGCTAGAGATTGGGAGACCCAGTACTTC. As protein: CSARDWETQYF.

This clonotype was recorded at least ten times. A library prepared for alpha chains yielded this beta chain as an off-target read; its size is of little meaning. The chain joins TRBV28 to TRBJ2-2; TRBD1 matches 8 bases. V dropped 5 bases and J dropped 3; count of bases not matched to a gene: 8. Germline loops: CDR1 MDHEN, CDR2 SYDVKM. This CDR3 comprises 16 residues. The CDR3 DNA reads as TGTGCCAGCAGTATACCTTCGACAGGGGACACCGGGGAGCTGTTTTTT. Protein product: CASSIPSTGDTGELFF.

This clonotype was picked up many times. This beta chain came through as a stray read in a library set up for alpha chains, and its size says little. The J gene is TRBJ2-5, the V gene TRBV28, with 7 positions matching TRBD1. This CDR3 region has 14 residues. V was clipped by 7 bases and J by 4 bases; unmatched bases: 9. CDR1 is MDHEN, CDR2 SYDVKM, per germline. CDR3 sequence (DNA): TGTGCCAGCACACTGGGGGACAGACGAGAGACCCAGTACTTC. Its protein is CASTLGDRRETQYF.

This clonotype is medium-sized in the sample. This beta chain represents an off-target read in a library built for alpha chains; its size is of limited meaning. This sequence joins TRBV7-3 and TRBJ2-3, with 11 bases lining up with TRBD2. The CDR3 has 15 amino acids. The junction had 3 bases not matched to a gene; V was cut back by 4 bases and J by 3 bases. Germline assignment: CDR1 SGHTA and CDR2 FQGTGA. The CDR3 nucleotides read TGTGCCAGCAGCTCAACTAGCGGGGGAACAGATACGCAGTATTTT. Protein product: CASSSTSGGTDTQYF.

This clonotype appeared many times. Little can be read into the size of this beta chain, an off-target read in a library designed for alpha chains. The chain recombines TRBV24-1 with TRBJ1-1; 9 nucleotides agree with TRBD1. The CDR3 totals 13 residues. The germline gives CDR1 KGHDR, CDR2 SFDVKD. The trim removed 7 bases at V and 6 bases at J, leaving 5 bases unmatched. This CDR3 reads CATRADRGSEAFF. CDR3 in DNA: TGTGCCACCAGGGCGGACAGGGGTTCTGAAGCTTTCTTT.

This clonotype is categorized as medium-sized. This beta chain came through as a stray read in a library set up for alpha chains, and its size says little. V and J are TRBV13 and TRBJ2-3; 8 bases map to TRBD1. The germline V gene encodes CDR1 PRHDT and CDR2 FYEKMQ (reference sequence). J lost 2 bases, V lost 1 base, and 5 bases had no gene match. The CDR3 is 16 amino acids. CDR3 in amino acids: CASSLVGTGDTDTQYF. The DNA of the CDR3 is TGTGCCAGCAGCTTAGTCGGGACAGGAGACACAGATACGCAGTATTTT. Full variable domain (missing parts from reference TRBV13 and TRBJ2-3): AAGVIQSPRHLIKEKRETATLKCYPIPRHDTVYWYQQGPGQDPQFLISFYEKMQSDKGSIPDRFSAQQFSDYHSELNMSSLELGDSALYFCASSLVGTGDTDTQYFGPGTRLTVL.

This clonotype was detected ten times or more. In a library made to pick up alpha chains, this beta chain is a stray read with a size that means little. The gene calls are TRBV6-1 and TRBJ2-7; the match to TRBD1 covers 7 bases. J was trimmed by 2 bases and V by 4 bases; bases with no gene match: 8. Per the germline V gene, CDR1 is MNHNS and CDR2 is SASEGT. The CDR3 covers 15 residues. The CDR3 DNA reads as TGTGCCAGCAGTGGTTCCGGGACAGAGACCTACGAGCAGTACTTC. This translates into CASSGSGTETYEQYF.

Worth noting for this clonotype: The library was built for alpha chains, so this beta chain is an off-target read and its size means little. The rearrangement uses TRBV7-9 and TRBJ1-2, with 7 bases fitting TRBD1. Losses at the gene ends were 6 bases for V and 0 bases for J; bases not matched to a gene: 7. The germline gives CDR1 SEHNR, CDR2 FQNEAQ (reference sequence). This CDR3 is built from 15 residues. Written as DNA, the CDR3 is TGTGCCAGCAGGCCTATCCAGGGGGCTAACTATGGCTACACCTTC. Translated: CASRPIQGANYGYTF.

This clonotype is medium-sized within its sample. The library was prepared for alpha chains; this beta chain is a stray read, so its frequency means little. V and J are TRBV6-6 and TRBJ2-1; 11 bases map to TRBD2. The CDR3 is made up of 21 amino acids. Trimming removed 7 bases from V and 1 base from J; junction bases left unmatched: 21. The germline V gene has CDR1 MNHNY and CDR2 SVGAGI (reference sequence). CDR3 DNA: TGTGCCAGCAATTCAGGGGTGTTAGCGGGAGGGACCTCTCTTTCCTACAATGAGCAGTTCTTC. As protein: CASNSGVLAGGTSLSYNEQFF.

By sample share, this clonotype is medium-sized. This beta chain is off target for a library built for alpha chains, so its abundance means little. The chain is built from TRBV20-1 and TRBJ2-4, with a weak D call TRBD1 (5 bases). V gave up 3 bases and J gave up 0 bases, with 18 bases separating them. The CDR3 has 17 residues. CDR1 is DFQATT and CDR2 is SNEGSKA in the germline V gene (reference sequence). The CDR3 reads CSARSFFDSVAKNIQYF. CDR3 DNA sequence: TGCAGTGCTAGGAGTTTTTTTGACAGCGTAGCCAAAAACATTCAGTACTTC.

This clonotype came up many times. Because this beta chain is a stray read in a library intended to capture alpha chains, its abundance should not be given much weight. The chain couples TRBV10-3 to TRBJ2-2; D might be TRBD1 or TRBD2, each matching 5 bases. CDR3 length equals 13 residues. The V end lost 6 bases, the J end lost 4 bases, and 9 bases lay between the germline ends. The germline gives CDR1 ENHRY, CDR2 SYGVKD. This CDR3 is CAISQGVTGELFF. The CDR3 DNA reads TGTGCCATCAGCCAGGGAGTCACCGGGGAGCTGTTTTTT.